Shown below are 15 T cell receptor beta chains from a single sample sequenced in a study of CD8 T cells in ankylosing spondylitis. General study results and limits: Among TCR beta sequences, a motif of several highly homologous variants appeared characteristic of ankylosing spondylitis blood.

MiXCR, applied by TCRdb to the 5' RACE reads, yields one record per CDR3 protein. The data show some 450,000 distinct CDR3 sequences, 15% to 20% seen once. Their specific antigens are unknown. The sample comprised blood, either unsorted or a sorted T cell fraction (not recorded which). These receptors came from a male donor with ankylosing spondylitis.

In its sample, this clonotype was seen a few times. This rearrangement joins TRBV11-1 to TRBJ2-1; TRBD2 agrees at 7 bases. This CDR3 contains 15 residues. Trimming at V came to 4 bases and at J to 1 base, leaving 4 bases not matched to a gene. Germline CDR1 is SGHAT and CDR2 is FQDESV (reference sequence). In nucleotides, the CDR3 is TGTGCCAGCAGCTCTAGCGGCGATTCCTACAATGAGCAGTTCTTC. The encoded protein is CASSSSGDSYNEQFF.

The genes are TRBV28 and TRBJ1-5; 10 bases match TRBD1. The CDR3 loop spans 16 amino acids. The germline gives CDR1 MDHEN, CDR2 SYDVKM. Germline trimming cut 4 bases from V and 5 bases from J; bases unmatched to any gene: 8. CDR3 DNA sequence: TGTGCCAGCAGTTCCACCGGGACAGGGGTCGATCAGCCCCAGCATTTT. This encodes CASSSTGTGVDQPQHF.

The gene calls are TRBV27 and TRBJ1-2, with D hard to call. CDR1 is MNHEY and CDR2 is SMNVEV in the germline V gene (reference sequence). The V and J ends lost 2 bases and 4 bases respectively, with 11 bases between them. This CDR3 comprises 14 residues. The CDR3 nucleotides read TGTGCCAGCAGTTTAAGAGGGCGCGGCTATGGCTACACCTTC. This sequence encodes CASSLRGRGYGYTF.

In its sample, this clonotype was seen many times. The chain employs TRBV5-1 and TRBJ2-2; D is ambiguous. Germline loops: CDR1 SGHRS, CDR2 YFSETQ. CDR3 length: 13 amino acids. The germline V and J ends were trimmed by 0 bases and 5 bases, with 5 bases remaining between them. The CDR3 region has the DNA TGCGCCAGCAGCTTGGCTCTTACCGGGGAGCTGTTTTTT. Encoded protein: CASSLALTGELFF.

In the case of this clonotype: Mismatch with germline at one junction end may stem from a read error. J is TRBJ1-1 and V is TRBV28, with D unresolved. This CDR3 is 12 amino acids long. Per germline, CDR1 MDHEN and CDR2 SYDVKM. CDR3 protein: CASSFRNAEAFF. As DNA, the CDR3 is TGTGCCAGCAGTTTCCGGAACGCTGAAGCTTTCTTT.

This chain connects TRBV28 to TRBJ2-7, with 11 bases that match TRBD2. V was clipped by 2 bases and J by 1 base; unmatched bases: 7. The germline V gene has CDR1 MDHEN and CDR2 SYDVKM. This CDR3 region has 17 residues. CDR3 residues: CASSLGLAGQKSYEQYF. CDR3 DNA sequence: TGTGCCAGCAGTTTAGGACTAGCGGGCCAAAAATCCTACGAGCAGTACTTC.

The chain carries TRBV7-9 and TRBJ2-1; D may be TRBD2 (5 bases). CDR3 length: 14 residues. The V end was cut by 4 bases, the J end by 5 bases, with 12 bases between. Germline CDR1 reads SEHNR; CDR2 reads FQNEAQ (reference sequence). CDR3 bases: TGTGCCAGCAGCTCAACCGGGAAAAACAATGAGCAGTTCTTC. It encodes CASSSTGKNNEQFF.

The chain combines TRBV10-3 with TRBJ1-5, with D uncertain. CDR3 length: 13 residues. The germline V gene has CDR1 ENHRY and CDR2 SYGVKD. Between the trimmed V and J ends, which lost 0 bases and 7 bases, there was a span of 7 bases. The CDR3 coding sequence is TGTGCCATCAGTGAGTCTAAGGACCAGCCCCAGCATTTT. Protein sequence: CAISESKDQPQHF.

The rearrangement links TRBV6-2 or TRBV6-3 to TRBJ2-1; D possibly corresponds to TRBD2 (6 bases). CDR1 MNHEY and CDR2 SVGEGT come from the germline V gene. Trimming left V 7 bases short and J 0 bases short, with 22 bases between. This CDR3 region has 18 residues. This CDR3 reads CASKGGTGAPSSYNEQFF. CDR3 DNA sequence: TGTGCCAGCAAAGGCGGAACGGGAGCCCCGAGCTCCTACAATGAGCAGTTCTTC.

This clonotype was observed a handful of times. The chain recombines TRBV27 with TRBJ1-1; D is ambiguous. V was shortened by 2 bases and J by 0 bases, with 10 bases between the two germline ends. This CDR3 region has 15 residues. CDR1 and CDR2 (germline): MNHEY, SMNVEV (reference sequence). The CDR3 DNA sequence: TGTGCCAGCAGTTTAAAATTCTCAATGAACACTGAAGCTTTCTTT. Translating it yields CASSLKFSMNTEAFF.

This clonotype appeared a few times. This chain connects TRBV7-9 to TRBJ2-2, with 8 nucleotides matching TRBD1. Germline loops: CDR1 SEHNR, CDR2 FQNEAQ (reference sequence). With V trimmed by 4 bases and J by 6 bases, 7 bases remained unmatched. The CDR3 has 15 amino acids. CDR3 bases: TGTGCCAGCAGCTACGGACAGGGCATTGCCGGGGAGCTGTTTTTT. As protein: CASSYGQGIAGELFF.

This chain connects TRBV19 to TRBJ2-1, with D possibly matching TRBD1 (5 bases). Trimming left V 4 bases short and J 4 bases short, with 20 bases between. The CDR3 length is 17 residues. Germline lookup yields CDR1 LNHDA and CDR2 SQIVND (reference sequence). The CDR3 nucleotides read TGTGCCAGTAGTAATCCCCCCAGGGTATGGGGATACAATGAGCAGTTCTTC. The encoded protein is CASSNPPRVWGYNEQFF.

This clonotype was observed a few times. The CDR3 DNA reads as TGTGCCAGCAGTGGGACAGGAGATGAAAAACTGTTTTTT. Its protein product is CASSGTGDEKLFF. The chain has TRBV28 and TRBJ1-4; 8 bases align to TRBD1. CDR3 length equals 13 residues. CDR1 MDHEN and CDR2 SYDVKM come from the germline V gene. The ends lost 5 bases at V and 6 bases at J; junction bases unmatched: 2.

This clonotype was detected only a few times. The chain uses TRBV5-1 and TRBJ2-3; 14 bases align to TRBD2. V lost 2 bases to trimming and J lost 7 bases; unmatched junction nucleotides: 12. The V gene's germline CDR1 is SGHRS and CDR2 YFSETQ. The CDR3 is 18 residues long. The CDR3 DNA reads as TGCGCCAGCAGCTTCTATCCCCCGACTAGCGGGGGGGCGTATACGCAGTATTTT. Protein: CASSFYPPTSGGAYTQYF.

Only a few counts were recorded for this clonotype. The chain employs TRBV20-1 and TRBJ2-3; 7 nucleotides line up with TRBD1. The CDR3 length is 16 residues. The V and J ends lost 4 bases and 0 bases, in that order; junction bases with no gene match: 10. Germline V lookup: CDR1 DFQATT, CDR2 SNEGSKA (reference sequence). The chain's CDR3 is CSANRQGKGSTDTQYF. CDR3 nucleotides: TGCAGTGCTAATAGACAGGGCAAGGGGAGCACAGATACGCAGTATTTT.